This T cell receptor beta chain was recorded in a study of blood T cell repertoires in COVID-19. The CDR3 sequence is 14 residues long. Trimming cost V 3 bases and J 3 bases, with 11 bases left between them. Germline lookup yields CDR1 LNHNV and CDR2 YYDKDF (reference sequence). The assay was immunoSEQ multiplex PCR, and TCRdb's table has in-frame clones only and misses some. Of approximately 200,000 clones in the sample, approximately 85% are singletons; the top ten hold 9.5% to 13%. Sequencing used peripheral blood. The source is a human donor with active or convalescent COVID-19. The donor label of this sample is uncertain. The chain uses TRBV15 and TRBJ2-5; D perhaps matches TRBD1 (6 bases). CDR3 in DNA: TGTGCCACCAGCAGGGGGGCAGGAAAAGAGACCCAGTACTTC. It is translated as CATSRGAGKETQYF.